This T cell receptor (beta chain) was identified during a study of blood T cell repertoires in COVID-19 (dated by TCRdb to about 2020). The study in broad terms: Samples covering the acute and convalescent phases of COVID-19 were provided by collaborators in the United States, Italy and Spain. The samples were drawn from the first 160 participants of the ongoing ImmuneRACE study and from some 1,300 subjects provided by 6 global collaborators. Where HLA class I and class II types were available, the types were taken from metadata supplied by the sample provider, not from assay-based typing. The material from the prospective study consisted of cDNA or gDNA derived from T cells, B-cell-depleted T cells, or PBMCs. Sample metadata almost always included a de-identified subject ID, COVID-19 status, age in years and sex. The dataset comprised deeply sampled blood TCRbeta repertoires from subjects exposed to, actively infected with, or recovered from COVID-19. The repertoires were released in a freely available public database meant as a resource for research on the immune response to SARS-CoV-2. Study-wide findings and limitations: The amount of clinical and demographic metadata varied by source and participant and was provided uncurated.

Concerning this clone itself: The target of this receptor is not known. There are no base qualities to consult, and no much larger clone falls within one base.

According to the germline V gene, CDR1 reads MDHEN and CDR2 reads SYDVKM. The CDR3 spans 11 residues, from the cysteine through the phenylalanine. Left in the record is the CDR3 DNA by itself, 33 bases read in frame from the first base. V is pared back by 4 bases and J by 6 bases, with 4 bases lying between the germline termini. Collaborating institutions collected whole blood in K2EDTA tubes following their own protocols. For TCRbeta analysis, collaborators shipped samples as frozen whole blood, isolated PBMCs, or DNA extracted from either of those sample types. TCRbeta CDR3 regions were amplified from genomic DNA using the immunoSEQ Assay, a bias-controlled multiplex PCR. From the authors' description of their analysis: The number of nucleated cells in each sample was estimated from the amplification of reference gene primers within the assay. To quantify the absolute abundance of each unique TCRbeta CDR3 rearrangement, sequence reads were collapsed and filtered. Productive Simpson clonality was computed per sample as the square root of Simpson's diversity index over productive rearrangements. TCRdb re-hosts the immuneACCESS table, in-frame sequences only. Its copies lack some clones; in the studies checked, an unresolved V gene accounts for under half of them, and the cause for the rest is not known. The V and J calls and the clone size are those of that table, but D and trimming were determined from the DNA. The sample table contains 60,000 or so clones; only one count was recorded for more than 80% of them. Jointly, the top ten make up approximately 8.3% of the sample.

The rearranged chain carries TRBV28 and TRBJ2-1, with no confident D gene call. The origin of this receptor is a human donor with active COVID-19. The donor label of this sample is uncertain. Sequencing input: peripheral blood. This receptor carries the CDR3 CASSSLNEQFF. The sequence in DNA is TGTGCCAGCAGTTCCCTCAATGAGCAGTTCTTC.